The next 17 T cell receptor beta chains were all read from a single sample in a study of T cells in Graves' hyperthyroidism and ophthalmopathy. Amplification targeted TCR beta CDR3 regions from RNA transcripts. The HTBI set primed first-round TCR CDR3 RT-PCR. TCRdb re-called the multiplex PCR reads with MiXCR, one entry per CDR3 protein. The sample carries approximately 610,000 distinct CDR3 sequences, about 15% recorded once. The specimen was blood. Receptors were obtained from a woman in her forties with Graves' ophthalmopathy.

The V gene is TRBV12-3 or TRBV12-4, the J gene TRBJ2-7; TRBD2 aligns across 13 bases. This CDR3 spans 18 amino acids. The ends lost 6 bases at V and 5 bases at J; junction bases unmatched: 16. CDR3 sequence reads: CASSDPKGLAGPGHEQYF. The CDR3 region has the DNA TGTGCCAGCAGCGACCCTAAGGGACTAGCGGGGCCCGGGCACGAGCAGTACTTC.

This clonotype was seen many times. The chain is built from TRBV20-1 and TRBJ2-7, with 8 bases identical to TRBD1. Germline CDR1 is DFQATT and CDR2 is SNEGSKA (reference sequence). This CDR3 has 14 residues. J gave up 4 bases and V 0 bases, and 5 bases lay outside the gene matches. CDR3 in amino acids: CSARDPRGLYEQYF. As DNA, the CDR3 is TGCAGTGCTAGAGATCCCAGGGGGCTTTACGAGCAGTACTTC.

This clonotype came up once. A much larger clonotype is one base distant, so this may be a read error. DNA of the CDR3: TGCAGTGCTAGAGAAGGACAGGGGTACACTGAAGCTTTCTTT. Translating gives CSAREGQGYTEAFF. V and J are TRBV20-1 and TRBJ1-1; 9 bases line up with TRBD1. CDR1 is DFQATT and CDR2 is SNEGSKA in the germline V gene (reference sequence). This CDR3 region has 14 residues. V trimming: 0 bases; J trimming: 3 bases; junction bases outside the gene matches: 2.

There are many counts of this clonotype. The chain has TRBV7-8 and TRBJ1-3; D is unresolved. This CDR3 has 17 amino acids. Trimming took off 1 base at V and 0 bases at J, with 13 bases between the two ends. CDR1 and CDR2 (germline): SGHVS, FQNEAQ. CDR3 coding DNA: TGTGCCAGCAGCTTAGAAGGCAAAACCCACTCTGGAAACACCATATATTTT. It specifies CASSLEGKTHSGNTIYF.

The chain links TRBV7-8 to TRBJ2-2; 7 positions agree with TRBD2. V gave up 1 base and J gave up 7 bases; unmatched junction bases: 9. Germline-derived CDR1 and CDR2 are SGHVS and FQNEAQ. This CDR3 is built from 16 residues. In nucleotides, the CDR3 is TGTGCCAGCAGCTTAGTTCAGCGGGGAGGGATCGGGGAGCTGTTTTTT. Protein product: CASSLVQRGGIGELFF.

This clonotype showed up just a few times. The genes are TRBV6-1 and TRBJ2-5; D is perhaps TRBD2 (5 bases). In germline, CDR1 is MNHNS, CDR2 SASEGT. With 1 base removed from V and 1 base from J, the gap between germline ends came to 7 bases. The CDR3 has 14 residues. The CDR3 here is CASSEVRGQETQYF. CDR3 in DNA: TGTGCCAGCAGTGAAGTCCGGGGCCAAGAGACCCAGTACTTC.

This clonotype was recorded at least ten times. V and J are TRBV4-3 and TRBJ2-7; TRBD2 aligns across 9 bases. V dropped 0 bases and J dropped 3; count of bases not matched to a gene: 9. CDR3 length equals 17 residues. From germline, CDR1 is LGHNA and CDR2 YSLEER. CDR3 sequence: CASSQDFTSGRYYEQYF. CDR3 nucleotide sequence: TGCGCCAGCAGCCAAGATTTCACTAGCGGGCGTTACTACGAGCAGTACTTC.

There are a few counts of this clonotype. V is TRBV20-1 and J is TRBJ2-7; TRBD1 aligns across 8 bases. This CDR3 contains 14 residues. With V trimmed by 7 bases and J by 4 bases, 12 bases remained unmatched. In germline, CDR1 is DFQATT, CDR2 SNEGSKA (reference sequence). The CDR3 coding sequence is TGCAGTGTTACCTCCAAGGACAGGGTATACGAGCAGTACTTC. It encodes CSVTSKDRVYEQYF.

The gene calls are TRBV2 and TRBJ2-7; 9 bases line up with TRBD2. Per germline, CDR1 SNHLY and CDR2 FYNNEI. V dropped 3 bases and J dropped 3; count of bases not matched to a gene: 9. There are 16 residues in the CDR3. This CDR3 reads CASSDLAGRKVYEQYF. CDR3 DNA sequence: TGTGCCAGCAGTGACCTAGCGGGGAGGAAGGTCTACGAGCAGTACTTC.

The J gene is TRBJ2-3, the V gene TRBV6-2 or TRBV6-3; no firm D call. Trimming left V 2 bases short and J 6 bases short, with 9 bases between. The CDR3 spans 13 residues. Germline V gene sequence: CDR1 MNHEY, CDR2 SVGEGT. In nucleotides, the CDR3 is TGTGCCAGCAGTTACATGTCCGTGGATACGCAGTATTTT. As protein: CASSYMSVDTQYF.

The V gene is TRBV18, the J gene TRBJ2-7, with 8 bases lining up with TRBD1. The CDR3 extends over 15 amino acids. J was trimmed by 7 bases and V by 3 bases; bases with no gene match: 11. Per germline, CDR1 KGHSH and CDR2 LQKENI. The CDR3 nucleotides are TGTGCCAGCTCACCGCCGGGACAGGAGTCGGGGGAGCAGTACTTC. This sequence encodes CASSPPGQESGEQYF.

The chain employs TRBV6-2 or TRBV6-3 and TRBJ2-7; D possibly corresponds to TRBD2 (6 bases). Trimming cost V 5 bases and J 7 bases, with 15 bases left between them. From germline, CDR1 is MNHEY and CDR2 SVGEGT. This CDR3 has 13 amino acids. The chain's CDR3 is CASSPGGLIEQYF. The DNA for the CDR3 is TGTGCCAGCAGTCCCGGGGGACTTATAGAGCAGTACTTC.

This clonotype has a count of ten or more. This chain uses TRBV28 with TRBJ2-7; maybe TRBD1 (6 bases). Per the germline V gene, CDR1 is MDHEN and CDR2 is SYDVKM. V lost 4 bases, J lost 4 bases, and 11 bases lay in between. The CDR3 covers 13 residues. The CDR3 loop reads CASSSFQGYEQYF. The CDR3, as DNA: TGTGCCAGCAGTTCCTTCCAGGGGTACGAGCAGTACTTC.

This clonotype was recorded many times. The V call is TRBV28, the J call TRBJ1-1; perhaps TRBD1 as D (5 bases). Germline-derived CDR1 and CDR2 are MDHEN and SYDVKM. Trimming took 6 bases from V and 1 from J, leaving 15 bases between them. CDR3 length equals 15 residues. The CDR3 spells CASSPLGVENTEAFF. The CDR3 DNA reads TGTGCCAGCAGCCCCTTGGGGGTTGAGAACACTGAAGCTTTCTTT.

This clonotype occurred many times. The chain couples TRBV19 to TRBJ1-2; 10 bases match TRBD1. This CDR3 has 15 residues. Per the germline V gene, CDR1 is LNHDA and CDR2 is SQIVND (reference sequence). With V trimmed by 5 bases and J by 6 bases, 9 bases remained unmatched. CDR3 coding DNA: TGTGCCAGTAGTCTATGGGACAGGGGAAGAGATGGCTACACCTTC. The encoded protein is CASSLWDRGRDGYTF.

This chain connects TRBV11-2 to TRBJ2-7; TRBD1 matches 9 bases. CDR1 and CDR2 from the germline V gene are SGHAT and FQNNGV. The CDR3 spans 16 residues. Trimming took 2 bases from V and 5 from J; bases not matched to a gene: 10. This CDR3 is CASSLYPGQGSNEQYF. The CDR3 DNA reads TGTGCCAGCAGCTTATACCCGGGACAGGGCAGCAACGAGCAGTACTTC.

This clonotype was detected many times. The gene calls are TRBV9 and TRBJ1-1; TRBD1 agrees at 7 bases. Germline values: CDR1 SGDLS, CDR2 YYNGEE. The CDR3 is 15 residues long. The ends lost 2 bases at V and 3 bases at J; junction bases unmatched: 7. The CDR3 DNA reads TGTGCCAGCAGCGTTAACACAGGGGTTCACACTGAAGCTTTCTTT. Translating gives CASSVNTGVHTEAFF. Looking up the rest from reference TRBV9 and TRBJ1-1 gives the full variable domain: DSGVTQTPKHLITATGQRVTLRCSPRSGDLSVYWYQQSLDQGLQFLIQYYNGEERAKGNILERFSAQQFPDLHSELNLSSLELGDSALYFCASSVNTGVHTEAFFGQGTRLTVV.